This T cell receptor beta chain was captured in a study of T cells expressing NK-cell markers. Study background: According to the study, TCR beta repertoires originated from sorted CD3+CD56+NKG2C+, CD3+CD56+NKG2C- and CD3+CD56-NKG2C+ T cells. Seven of the eight sequenced donors were classified as HCMV-seropositive, and one was classified as seronegative.

There are 13 residues in the CDR3. Germline CDR1 is SGHNT and CDR2 is YENEEA. Each CDR3 protein gets one entry in TCRdb, which reprocessed the 5' RACE reads and gives no DNA. This sample carries 350,000 to 400,000 distinct CDR3 sequences, with around 10% going to the ten biggest clones. Sequenced material: blood T cells: a sorted CD56 or NKG2C T cell subset, CD4+ or CD8+ T cells, or bulk PBMC T cells (not recorded which). The clonotype was recovered from a woman in her forties or fifties in good health. This chain connects TRBV11-3 to TRBJ1-1. The CDR3 protein is CASKRRRQLEAFF.